This T cell receptor (beta chain) was sequenced during a study of T cell repertoires in cytomegalovirus infection. Study at large: Signatures in public TCR beta sequences pointed to both CMV infection and matching HLA type. Broader study findings: Dominating the ex vivo response were HLA-C-restricted CMV-specific TCR beta clonotypes. Pooled public TCR beta family frequency picked out CMV carriers with the relevant HLA.

Germline V gives CDR1 MNHEY, CDR2 SMNVEV (reference sequence). The CDR3 is made up of 15 amino acids. Trimming took 5 bases from V and 8 from J; bases not matched to a gene: 7. Via MiXCR, TCRdb re-called the reads, giving one row per CDR3 protein. The sample comprises approximately 300,000 distinct CDR3 sequences, around 25% of which are singletons, and approximately 12% rests with the top ten. This clonotype has ten or more counts. What it binds is not known. The sample consisted of cultured PBMCs, taken from culture after CMV antigen stimulation. This chain uses TRBV27 with TRBJ1-4; TRBD1 aligns across 11 bases. The clonotype comes from a human donor in good health (CMV status not recorded). Some clones in this sample may be carry-over from other donors' samples. The CDR3, as DNA: TGTGCCAGCAGTCCGATCCGGGACAGGGGGGAAAAACTGTTTTTT. Translating gives CASSPIRDRGEKLFF.